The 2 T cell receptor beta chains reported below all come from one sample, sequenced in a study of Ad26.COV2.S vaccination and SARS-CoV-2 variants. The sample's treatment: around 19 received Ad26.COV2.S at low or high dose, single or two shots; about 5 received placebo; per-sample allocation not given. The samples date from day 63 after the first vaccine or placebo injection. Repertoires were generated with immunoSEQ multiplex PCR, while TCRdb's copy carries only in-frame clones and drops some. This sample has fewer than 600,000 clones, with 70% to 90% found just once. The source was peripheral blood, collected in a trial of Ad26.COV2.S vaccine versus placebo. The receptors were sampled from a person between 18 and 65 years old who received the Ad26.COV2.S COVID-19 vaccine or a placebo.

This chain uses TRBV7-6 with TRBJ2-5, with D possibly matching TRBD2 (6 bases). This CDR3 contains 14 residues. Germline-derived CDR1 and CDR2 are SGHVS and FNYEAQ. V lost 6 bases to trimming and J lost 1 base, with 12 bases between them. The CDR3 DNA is TGTGCCAGCAGTCTCGGGGGTAGCCAAGAGACCCAGTACTTC. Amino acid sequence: CASSLGGSQETQYF.

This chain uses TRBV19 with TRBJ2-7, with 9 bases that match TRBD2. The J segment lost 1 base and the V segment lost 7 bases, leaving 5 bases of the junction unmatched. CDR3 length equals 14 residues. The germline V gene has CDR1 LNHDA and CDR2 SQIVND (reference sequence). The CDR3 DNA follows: TGTGCCAGTAAGTTAGCGGGGGAGTCCTACGAGCAGTACTTC. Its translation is CASKLAGESYEQYF.